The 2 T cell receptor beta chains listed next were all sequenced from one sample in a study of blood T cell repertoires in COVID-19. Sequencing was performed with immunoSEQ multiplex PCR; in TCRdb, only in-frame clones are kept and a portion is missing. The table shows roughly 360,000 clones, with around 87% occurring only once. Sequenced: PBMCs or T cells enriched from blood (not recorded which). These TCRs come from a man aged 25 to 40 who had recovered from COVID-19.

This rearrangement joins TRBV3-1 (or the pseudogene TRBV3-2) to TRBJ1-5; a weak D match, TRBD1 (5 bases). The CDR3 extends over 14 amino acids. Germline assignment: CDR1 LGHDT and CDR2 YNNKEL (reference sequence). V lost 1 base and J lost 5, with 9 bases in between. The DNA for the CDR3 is TGTGCCAGCAGCCAAGCAGGGAAGCATCAGCCCCAGCATTTT. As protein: CASSQAGKHQPQHF.

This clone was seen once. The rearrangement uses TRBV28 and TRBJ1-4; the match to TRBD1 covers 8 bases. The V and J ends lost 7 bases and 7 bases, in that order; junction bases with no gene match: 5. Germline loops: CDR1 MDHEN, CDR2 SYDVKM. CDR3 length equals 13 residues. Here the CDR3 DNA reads TGTGCCAGCAATCAGGGGGCGCTTGAAAAACTGTTTTTT. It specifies CASNQGALEKLFF.